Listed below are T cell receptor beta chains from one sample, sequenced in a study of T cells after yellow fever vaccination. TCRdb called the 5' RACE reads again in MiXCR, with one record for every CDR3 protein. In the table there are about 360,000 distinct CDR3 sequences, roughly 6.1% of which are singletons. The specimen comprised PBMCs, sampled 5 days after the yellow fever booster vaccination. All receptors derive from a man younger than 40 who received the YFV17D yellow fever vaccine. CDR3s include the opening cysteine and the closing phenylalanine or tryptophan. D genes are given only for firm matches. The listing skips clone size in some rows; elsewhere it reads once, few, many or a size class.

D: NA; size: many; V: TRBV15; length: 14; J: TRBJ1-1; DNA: TGTGCCACCAGCGTAAGGCAAGGGCACACTGAAGCTTTCTTT; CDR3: CATSVRQGHTEAFF
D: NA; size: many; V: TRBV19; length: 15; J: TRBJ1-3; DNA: TGTGCCAGTAGTACAGGCCAACACTCTGGAAACACCATATATTTT; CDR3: CASSTGQHSGNTIYF
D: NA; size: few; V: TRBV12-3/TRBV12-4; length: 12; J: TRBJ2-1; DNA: TGTGCCAGCAAGACCCGGCACAATGAGCAGTTCTTC; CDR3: CASKTRHNEQFF
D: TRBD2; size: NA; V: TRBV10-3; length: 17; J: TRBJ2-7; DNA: TGTGCCATCAGTGAGTCAGTGTCCGGGACTAGCATTTCCGAGCAGTACTTC; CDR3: CAISESVSGTSISEQYF
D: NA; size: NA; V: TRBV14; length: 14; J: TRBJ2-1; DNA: TGTGCCAGCAGCGAAGTTTCACTCTACAATGAGCAGTTCTTC; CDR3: CASSEVSLYNEQFF
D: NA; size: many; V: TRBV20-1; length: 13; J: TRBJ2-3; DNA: TGCAGTGCTAGCCCTGGGGGCACAGATACGCAGTATTTT; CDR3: CSASPGGTDTQYF
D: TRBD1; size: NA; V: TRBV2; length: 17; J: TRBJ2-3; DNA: TGTGCCAGCAGACGAGGCACCGGGACAGGGGATGCAGATACGCAGTATTTT; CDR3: CASRRGTGTGDADTQYF
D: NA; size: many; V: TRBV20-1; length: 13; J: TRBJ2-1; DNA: TGCAGTGCTTGCGACAGAGACAAGGATGAGCAGTTCTTC; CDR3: CSACDRDKDEQFF
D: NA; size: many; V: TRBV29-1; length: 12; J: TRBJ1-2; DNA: TGCAGCGCCGCGCCCGGAGACTATGGCTACACCTTC; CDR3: CSAAPGDYGYTF
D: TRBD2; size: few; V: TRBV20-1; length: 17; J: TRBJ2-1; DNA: TGCAGTGCTAGCGGACGGTGGACTAGCGGTTCCTACAATGAGCAGTTCTTC; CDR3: CSASGRWTSGSYNEQFF
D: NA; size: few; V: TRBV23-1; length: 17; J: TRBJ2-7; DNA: TGCGCCAGCAGTCAATCAAACGTCACCGGCTCAATCTACGAGCAGTACTTC; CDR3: CASSQSNVTGSIYEQYF
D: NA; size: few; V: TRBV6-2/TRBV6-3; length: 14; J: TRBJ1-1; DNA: TGTGCCAGCAGAGAAGGACAAGTGAACACTGAAGCTTTCTTT; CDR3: CASREGQVNTEAFF
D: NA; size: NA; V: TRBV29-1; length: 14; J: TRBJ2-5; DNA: TGCAGCGTTGATAGACGGAGTCCCCAAGAGACCCAGTACTTC; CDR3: CSVDRRSPQETQYF
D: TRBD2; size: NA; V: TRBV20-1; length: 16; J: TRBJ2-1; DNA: TGCTGTGCAAGGCCGGGACATAGGACTAGCATGTATGAGCAGTTCTTC; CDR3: CCARPGHRTSMYEQFF
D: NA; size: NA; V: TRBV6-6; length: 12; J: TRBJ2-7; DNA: TGTGCCAGCCGGCCAGCAACCTACGAGCAGTACTTC; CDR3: CASRPATYEQYF
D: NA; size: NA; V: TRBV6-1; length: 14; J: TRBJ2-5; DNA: TGTGCCAGCAGCGGGTCATGGAGCCAAGAGACCCAGTACTTC; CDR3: CASSGSWSQETQYF
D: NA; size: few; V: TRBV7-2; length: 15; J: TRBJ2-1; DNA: TGTGCCAGCATCCCGACCAGCGGGCCCTACAATGAGCAGTTCTTC; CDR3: CASIPTSGPYNEQFF
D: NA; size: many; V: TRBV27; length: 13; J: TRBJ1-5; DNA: TGTGCCAGCAGTTTAGTTGGCGTTCAGCCCCAGCATTTT; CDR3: CASSLVGVQPQHF
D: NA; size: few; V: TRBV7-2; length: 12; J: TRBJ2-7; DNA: TGTGCCAGCAGCTTAGATGTTTCCGAGCAGTACTTC; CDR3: CASSLDVSEQYF
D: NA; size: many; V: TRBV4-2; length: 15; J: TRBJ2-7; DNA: TGTGCCAGCAGCCAAGAGGGGGCAGGGTCCTACGAGCAGTACTTC; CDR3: CASSQEGAGSYEQYF
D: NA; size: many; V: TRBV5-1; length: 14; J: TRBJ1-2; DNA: TGCGCCAGCAACTCGGGCGGCGGGTCGCTGGACTACACCTTC; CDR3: CASNSGGGSLDYTF
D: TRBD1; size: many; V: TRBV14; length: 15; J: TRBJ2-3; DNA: TGTGCCAGCAGCTTACAGGGGGCGAATACAGATACGCAGTATTTT; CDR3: CASSLQGANTDTQYF
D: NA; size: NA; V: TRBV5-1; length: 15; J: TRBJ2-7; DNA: TGCGCCAGCAGCTTGGGGGCGGGAAGTGTCTACGAGCAGTACTTC; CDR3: CASSLGAGSVYEQYF
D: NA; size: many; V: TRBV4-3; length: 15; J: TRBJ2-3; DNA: TGCGCCAGCAGCCAAGAAAACCACCAAACAGATACGCAGTATTTT; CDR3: CASSQENHQTDTQYF
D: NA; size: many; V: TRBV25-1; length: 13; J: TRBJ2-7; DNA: TGTGCCAGCAGGCCCGCAGGTTCCTACGAGCAGTACTTC; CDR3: CASRPAGSYEQYF
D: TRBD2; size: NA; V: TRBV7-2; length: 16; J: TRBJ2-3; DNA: TGTGCCAGCAATACTCGGCGGGAGGGCCGTACAGATACGCAGTATTTT; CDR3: CASNTRREGRTDTQYF
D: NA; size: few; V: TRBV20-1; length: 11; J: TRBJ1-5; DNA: TGCAGTGCCGGGTCACAAGGGCCCCAGCATTTT; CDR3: CSAGSQGPQHF
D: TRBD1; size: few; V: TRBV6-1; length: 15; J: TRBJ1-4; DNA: TGTGCCAGCAGGGAGCCCGGGACAGGGAGCGAAAAACTGTTTTTT; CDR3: CASREPGTGSEKLFF
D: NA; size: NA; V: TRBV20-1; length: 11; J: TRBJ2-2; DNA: TGCAGTGCACCGCTGACCGGGGAGCTGTTTTTT; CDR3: CSAPLTGELFF